The T cell receptor (beta chain) described here comes from a study of blood T cells in healthy people across ages. Per the germline V gene, CDR1 is MGHDK and CDR2 is SYGVNS. V lost 3 bases to trimming and J lost 3 bases, with 11 bases between them. This CDR3 has 14 amino acids. A sample-barcoded 5' primer and a J-beta primer mix were used in a second PCR of about 6 to 12 cycles. TCRdb re-derived calls from the 5' RACE reads in MiXCR, one entry per CDR3 protein. The sample includes about 1,400,000 distinct CDR3 sequences, around 55% of them seen just once. V and J are TRBV25-1 and TRBJ1-2; D is undetermined. Sample: blood. This clonotype was obtained from a man aged 18 to 29 in good health. The CDR3 spells CASSDLHTYYGYTF. In DNA, the CDR3 is TGTGCCAGCAGTGACCTACATACGTACTATGGCTACACCTTC.